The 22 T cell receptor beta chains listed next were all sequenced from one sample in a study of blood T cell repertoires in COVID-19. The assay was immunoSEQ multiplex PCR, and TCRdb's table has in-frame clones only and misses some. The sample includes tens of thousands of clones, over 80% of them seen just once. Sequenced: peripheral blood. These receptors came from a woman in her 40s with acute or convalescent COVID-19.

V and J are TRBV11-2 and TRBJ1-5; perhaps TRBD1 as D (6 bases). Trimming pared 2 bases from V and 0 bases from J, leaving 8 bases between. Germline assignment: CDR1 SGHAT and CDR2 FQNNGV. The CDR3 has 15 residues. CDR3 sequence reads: CASSLTGNSNQPQHF. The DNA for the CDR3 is TGTGCCAGCAGCTTAACAGGGAATAGCAATCAGCCCCAGCATTTT. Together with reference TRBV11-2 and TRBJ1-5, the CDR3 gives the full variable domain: EAGVAQSPRYKIIEKRQSVAFWCNPISGHATLYWYQQILGQGPKLLIQFQNNGVVDDSQLPKDRFSAERLKGVDSTLKIQPAKLEDSAVYLCASSLTGNSNQPQHFGDGTRLSIL.

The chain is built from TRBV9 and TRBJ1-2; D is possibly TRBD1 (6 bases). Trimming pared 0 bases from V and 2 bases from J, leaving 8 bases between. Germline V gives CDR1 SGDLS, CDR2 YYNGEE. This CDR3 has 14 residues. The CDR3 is CASSVGQVNYGYTF. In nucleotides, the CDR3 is TGTGCCAGCAGCGTAGGACAGGTAAACTATGGCTACACCTTC.

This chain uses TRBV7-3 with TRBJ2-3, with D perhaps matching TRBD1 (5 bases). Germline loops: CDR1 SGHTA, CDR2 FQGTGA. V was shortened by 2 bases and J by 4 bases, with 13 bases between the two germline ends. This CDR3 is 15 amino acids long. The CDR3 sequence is CASSLDGRASDTQYF. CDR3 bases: TGTGCCAGCAGCTTAGACGGCAGGGCGTCAGATACGCAGTATTTT.

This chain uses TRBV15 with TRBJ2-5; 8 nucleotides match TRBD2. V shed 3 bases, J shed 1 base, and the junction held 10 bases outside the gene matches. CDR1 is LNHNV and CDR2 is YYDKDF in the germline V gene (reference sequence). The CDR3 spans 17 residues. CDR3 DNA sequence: TGTGCCACCAGCAGTTTAGGGCTGAGCGGGGGCCAAGAGACCCAGTACTTC. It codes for CATSSLGLSGGQETQYF.

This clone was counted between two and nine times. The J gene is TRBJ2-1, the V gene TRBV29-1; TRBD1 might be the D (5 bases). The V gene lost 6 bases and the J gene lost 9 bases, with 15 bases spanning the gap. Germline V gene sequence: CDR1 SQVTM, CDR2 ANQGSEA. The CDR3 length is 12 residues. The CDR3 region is CSVALGASEQFF. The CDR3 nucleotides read TGCAGCGTGGCTCTAGGGGCAAGTGAGCAGTTCTTC.

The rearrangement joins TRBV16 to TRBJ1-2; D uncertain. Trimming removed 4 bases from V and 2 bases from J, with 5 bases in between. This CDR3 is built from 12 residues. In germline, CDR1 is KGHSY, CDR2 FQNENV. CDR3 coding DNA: TGTGCCAGCAGCCCGGGGAACTATGGCTACACCTTC. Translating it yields CASSPGNYGYTF.

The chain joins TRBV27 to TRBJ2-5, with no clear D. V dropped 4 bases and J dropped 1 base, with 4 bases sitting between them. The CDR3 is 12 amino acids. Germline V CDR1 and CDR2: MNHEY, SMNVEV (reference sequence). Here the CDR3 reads CASSSLQETQYF. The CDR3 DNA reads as TGTGCCAGCAGTTCCCTCCAAGAGACCCAGTACTTC.

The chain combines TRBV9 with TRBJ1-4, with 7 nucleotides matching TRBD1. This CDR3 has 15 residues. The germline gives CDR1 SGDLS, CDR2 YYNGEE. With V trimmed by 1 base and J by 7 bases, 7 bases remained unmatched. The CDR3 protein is CASSVNPTGAEKLFF. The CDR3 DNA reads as TGTGCCAGCAGCGTAAACCCAACAGGGGCTGAAAAACTGTTTTTT.

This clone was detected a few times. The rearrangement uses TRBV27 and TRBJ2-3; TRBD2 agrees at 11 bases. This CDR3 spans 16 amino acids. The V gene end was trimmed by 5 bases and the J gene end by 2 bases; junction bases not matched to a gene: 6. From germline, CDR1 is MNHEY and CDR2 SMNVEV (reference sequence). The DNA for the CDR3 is TGTGCCAGCAGTCCTAGCGGGGGGCCCCCCACAGATACGCAGTATTTT. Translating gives CASSPSGGPPTDTQYF.

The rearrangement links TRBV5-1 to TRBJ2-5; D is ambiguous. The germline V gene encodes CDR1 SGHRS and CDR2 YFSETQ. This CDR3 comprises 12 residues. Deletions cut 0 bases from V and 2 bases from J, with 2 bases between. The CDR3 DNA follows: TGCGCCAGCAGCTTGGTACAAGAGACCCAGTACTTC. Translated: CASSLVQETQYF.

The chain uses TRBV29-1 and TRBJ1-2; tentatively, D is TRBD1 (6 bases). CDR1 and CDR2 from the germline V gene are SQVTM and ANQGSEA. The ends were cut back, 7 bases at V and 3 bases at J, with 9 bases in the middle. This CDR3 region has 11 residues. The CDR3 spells CSATGYYGYTF. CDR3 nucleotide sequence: TGCAGCGCCACAGGGTACTATGGCTACACCTTC.

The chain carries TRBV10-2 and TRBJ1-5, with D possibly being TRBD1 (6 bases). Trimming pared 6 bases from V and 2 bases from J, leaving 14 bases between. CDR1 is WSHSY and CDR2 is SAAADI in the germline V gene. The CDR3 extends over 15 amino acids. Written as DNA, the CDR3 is TGCGCCAGCAGCGGATCAGGGGTTGGCAATCAGCCCCAGCATTTT. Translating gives CASSGSGVGNQPQHF.

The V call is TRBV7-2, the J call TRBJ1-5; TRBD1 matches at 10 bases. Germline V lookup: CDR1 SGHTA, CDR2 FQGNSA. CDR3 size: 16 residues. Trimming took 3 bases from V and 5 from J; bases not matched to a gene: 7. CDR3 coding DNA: TGTGCCAGCAGCTTCGGGGGGGGACAGGGGTATCAGCCCCAGCATTTT. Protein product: CASSFGGGQGYQPQHF.

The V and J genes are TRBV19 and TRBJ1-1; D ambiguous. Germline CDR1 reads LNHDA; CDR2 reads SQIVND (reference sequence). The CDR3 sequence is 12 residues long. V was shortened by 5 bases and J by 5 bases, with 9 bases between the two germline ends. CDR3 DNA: TGTGCCAGTAGTCCCCGCCGGACTGAAGCTTTCTTT. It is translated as CASSPRRTEAFF.

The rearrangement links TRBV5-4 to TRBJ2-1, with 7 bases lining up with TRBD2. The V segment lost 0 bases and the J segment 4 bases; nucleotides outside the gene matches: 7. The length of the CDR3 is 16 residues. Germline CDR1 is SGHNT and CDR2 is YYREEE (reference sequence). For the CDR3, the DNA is TGTGCCAGCAGCTTGGCTTTTAGCGGGCAATACAATGAGCAGTTCTTC. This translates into CASSLAFSGQYNEQFF.

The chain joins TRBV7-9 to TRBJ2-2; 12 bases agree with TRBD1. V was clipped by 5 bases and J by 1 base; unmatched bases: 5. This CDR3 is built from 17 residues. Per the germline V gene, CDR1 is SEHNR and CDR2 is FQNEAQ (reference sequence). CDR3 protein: CASSPGTGGLNTGELFF. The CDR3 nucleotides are TGTGCCAGCAGCCCCGGGACAGGGGGCCTGAACACCGGGGAGCTGTTTTTT.

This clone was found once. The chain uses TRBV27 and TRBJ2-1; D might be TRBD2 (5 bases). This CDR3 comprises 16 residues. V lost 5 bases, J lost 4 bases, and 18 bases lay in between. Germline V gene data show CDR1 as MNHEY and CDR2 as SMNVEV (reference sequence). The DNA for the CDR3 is TGTGCCAGCAGTCAACTGCTAGCTAAGGGTTACAATGAGCAGTTCTTC. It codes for CASSQLLAKGYNEQFF.

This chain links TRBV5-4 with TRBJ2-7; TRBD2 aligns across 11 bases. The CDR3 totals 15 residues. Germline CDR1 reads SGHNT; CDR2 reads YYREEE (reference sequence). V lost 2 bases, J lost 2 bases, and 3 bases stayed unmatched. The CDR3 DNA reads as TGTGCCAGCAGCTTAGGGACTAGCGGACCCTACGAGCAGTACTTC. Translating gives CASSLGTSGPYEQYF.

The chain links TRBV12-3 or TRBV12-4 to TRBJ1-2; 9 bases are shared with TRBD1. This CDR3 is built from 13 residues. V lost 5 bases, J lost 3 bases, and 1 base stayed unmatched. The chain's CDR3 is CASSRDRDYGYTF. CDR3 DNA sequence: TGTGCCAGCAGTCGGGACAGGGACTATGGCTACACCTTC.

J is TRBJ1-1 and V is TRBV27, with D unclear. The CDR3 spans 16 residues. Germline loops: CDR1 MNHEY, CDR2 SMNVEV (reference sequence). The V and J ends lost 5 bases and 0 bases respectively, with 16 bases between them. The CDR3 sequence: CASSPTYRDMNTEAFF. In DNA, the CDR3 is TGTGCCAGCAGTCCTACTTATCGTGACATGAACACTGAAGCTTTCTTT.

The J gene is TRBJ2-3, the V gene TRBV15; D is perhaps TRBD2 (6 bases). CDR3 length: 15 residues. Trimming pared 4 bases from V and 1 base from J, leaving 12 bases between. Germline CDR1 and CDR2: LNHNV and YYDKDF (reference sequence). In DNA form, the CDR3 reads TGTGCCACCAGCACCTGGGCTAGCGGCACAGATACGCAGTATTTT. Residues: CATSTWASGTDTQYF.

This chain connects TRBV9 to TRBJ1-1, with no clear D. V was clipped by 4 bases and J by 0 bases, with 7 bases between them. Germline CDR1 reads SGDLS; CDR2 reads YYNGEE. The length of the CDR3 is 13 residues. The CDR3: CASSPNMNTEAFF. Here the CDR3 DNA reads TGTGCCAGCAGCCCAAACATGAACACTGAAGCTTTCTTT.